This TCR beta chain is drawn from a study of control samples from healthy donors and cancer patients. The V gene's germline CDR1 is SEHNR and CDR2 FQNEAQ (reference sequence). The ends were cut back, 10 bases at V and 1 base at J, with 19 bases in the middle. The length of the CDR3 is 15 residues. Repertoires were generated with immunoSEQ multiplex PCR, while TCRdb's copy carries only in-frame clones and drops some. The sample has about 21,000 clones; under 90% are singletons. The rearrangement uses TRBV7-9 and TRBJ2-5; the D gene is possibly TRBD1 (8 bases). The sample taken for sequencing was PBMCs. The receptor's source is a man between 60 and 70 years old with colorectal cancer. The CDR3 DNA reads TGTGCCACCCTCCTAACAGGGGGGGGCCAAGAGACCCAGTACTTC. Translation: CATLLTGGGQETQYF.